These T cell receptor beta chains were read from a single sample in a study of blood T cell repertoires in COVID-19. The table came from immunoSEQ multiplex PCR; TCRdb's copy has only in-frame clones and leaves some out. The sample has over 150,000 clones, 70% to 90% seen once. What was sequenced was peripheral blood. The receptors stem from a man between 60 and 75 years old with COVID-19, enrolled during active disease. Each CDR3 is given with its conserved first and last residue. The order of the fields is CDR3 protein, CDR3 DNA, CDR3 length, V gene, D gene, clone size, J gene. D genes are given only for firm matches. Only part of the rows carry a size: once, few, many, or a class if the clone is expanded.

CASSAQTNTEAFF | TGTGCCAGCAGTGCACAGACAAACACTGAAGCTTTCTTT | 13 | TRBV2 | . | . | TRBJ1-1
CASSYTSRIDQPQHF | TGTGCCAGCAGTTACACCAGCAGGATAGATCAGCCCCAGCATTTT | 15 | TRBV6-5 | . | few | TRBJ1-5
CASSLDAGDGGYGYTF | TGTGCCAGCAGCTTAGATGCGGGGGACGGGGGCTATGGCTACACCTTC | 16 | TRBV11-3 | . | . | TRBJ1-2
CASRTTGSRGTEAFF | TGTGCCAGCAGGACAACAGGGTCAAGAGGCACTGAAGCTTTCTTT | 15 | TRBV2 | . | few | TRBJ1-1
CASGPQTSGTGRLGNQPQHF | TGTGCTAGTGGTCCACAGACTTCCGGGACAGGGAGGCTCGGCAATCAGCCCCAGCATTTT | 20 | TRBV12-5 | TRBD1 | once | TRBJ1-5
CASSPTRNTEAFF | TGTGCCAGCTCACCAACGAGGAACACTGAAGCTTTCTTT | 13 | TRBV18 | . | . | TRBJ1-1
CSVREYGEKLFF | TGCAGCGTTCGGGAGTACGGTGAAAAACTGTTTTTT | 12 | TRBV29-1 | . | . | TRBJ1-4
CASSQVLSRGYGYTF | TGTGCCAGCAGCCAAGTTCTCAGTCGGGGATACGGCTACACCTTC | 15 | TRBV3-1/TRBV3-2 | . | . | TRBJ1-2
CASSYHGSSYNEQFF | TGTGCCAGCAGTTACCATGGGAGCTCCTACAATGAGCAGTTCTTC | 15 | TRBV6-2/TRBV6-3 | . | . | TRBJ2-1
CACPGTGSSEAFF | TGTGCCTGCCCTGGCACAGGGAGTTCTGAAGCTTTCTTT | 13 | TRBV30 | . | . | TRBJ1-1
CATGKSLTTGYNEQFF | TGTGCCACCGGTAAATCCTTAACGACTGGCTACAATGAGCAGTTCTTC | 16 | TRBV15 | . | few | TRBJ2-1
CAALPTGGVGGYTF | TGTGCCGCGCTCCCGACAGGGGGCGTAGGTGGCTACACCTTC | 14 | TRBV19 | TRBD1 | . | TRBJ1-2
CASSYSGDEQFF | TGTGCCAGCAGTTATTCCGGGGATGAGCAGTTCTTC | 12 | TRBV6-6 | . | . | TRBJ2-1
CASRVSGTGPYNSPLHF | TGTGCCAGCAGGGTCTCCGGGACAGGGCCCTACAATTCACCCCTCCACTTT | 17 | TRBV27 | TRBD1 | . | TRBJ1-6
CASRTDRVAQKDGYTF | TGTGCCAGCAGGACGGACAGGGTGGCCCAAAAAGATGGCTACACCTTC | 16 | TRBV7-2 | TRBD1 | few | TRBJ1-2
CAGGQTSSGNTIYF | TGTGCCGGGGGACAGACCTCCTCTGGAAACACCATATATTTT | 14 | TRBV6-4 | TRBD1 | . | TRBJ1-3
CASSQVWTAGGEKLFF | TGTGCCAGCAGCCAAGTTTGGACAGCTGGGGGTGAAAAACTGTTTTTT | 16 | TRBV16 | . | . | TRBJ1-4
CATGVGYEQYF | TGTGCCACGGGAGTGGGTTACGAGCAGTACTTC | 11 | TRBV7-2 | . | . | TRBJ2-7
CAISREGTAGADTQYF | TGTGCCATCAGTAGAGAGGGTACGGCTGGGGCAGATACGCAGTATTTT | 16 | TRBV10-3 | . | . | TRBJ2-3
CASSRGRETYNEQFF | TGTGCCAGCAGCAGGGGAAGGGAGACCTACAATGAGCAGTTCTTC | 15 | TRBV21-1 | . | . | TRBJ2-1
CASSPGQGVYTF | TGTGCCAGCAGTCCGGGACAGGGGGTATACACCTTC | 12 | TRBV6-6 | TRBD1 | . | TRBJ1-2
CASSLAVREQYF | TGTGCCAGCAGCTTAGCTGTCCGCGAGCAGTACTTC | 12 | TRBV7-2 | . | . | TRBJ2-7
CATSSGANPNTEAFF | TGTGCCACCAGTTCAGGTGCTAATCCTAACACTGAAGCTTTCTTT | 15 | TRBV24-1 | . | . | TRBJ1-1
CATKGGGSYNSPLHF | TGTGCCACCAAAGGGGGTGGCTCCTATAATTCACCCCTCCACTTT | 15 | TRBV27 | . | . | TRBJ1-6
CASNVGNTEAFF | TGTGCCAGCAATGTCGGGAACACTGAAGCTTTCTTT | 12 | TRBV7-9 | . | . | TRBJ1-1
CSVLQGLAGSYEQYF | TGCAGCGTTCTGCAGGGACTAGCGGGCTCCTACGAGCAGTACTTC | 15 | TRBV29-1 | TRBD2 | once | TRBJ2-7
CASSYPTGVGETQYF | TGTGCCAGCAGCTACCCAACAGGGGTTGGAGAGACCCAGTACTTC | 15 | TRBV7-2 | TRBD1 | . | TRBJ2-5
CASSLSSGGGAGEQFF | TGTGCCAGCAGCTTATCTTCCGGCGGGGGGGCCGGTGAGCAGTTCTTC | 16 | TRBV7-2 | TRBD2 | . | TRBJ2-1
CASSSGQLVYGYTF | TGCGCCAGCAGCAGTGGACAGCTGGTATATGGCTACACCTTC | 14 | TRBV5-1 | . | once | TRBJ1-2